Below, 9 T cell receptor beta chains from the same sample are listed, as sequenced in a study of T-cell reconstitution after alpha-beta-depleted transplantation in children. During its preparation, the TCRbeta library received unique molecular identifiers. Each CDR3 protein gets one entry after TCRdb re-called the PCR reads with MiXCR. The repertoire holds over 200,000 distinct CDR3 sequences, with about 11% as singletons. Material: PBMCs, obtained before TCRalphabeta/CD19-depleted stem cell transplant. The receptors were gathered from a child under three years old with acute myeloid leukemia, due to receive a stem cell transplant.

This clonotype has just one count. This chain uses TRBV6-1 with TRBJ2-3; no reliable D call. The germline CDR1 and CDR2 sequences are MNHNS and SASEGT. With 7 bases removed from V and 3 bases from J, the gap between germline ends came to 20 bases. The CDR3 has 16 amino acids. Here the CDR3 reads CASKAGRLAITDTQYF. In nucleotides, the CDR3 is TGTGCCAGCAAAGCCGGGCGGTTGGCCATTACAGATACGCAGTATTTT.

The chain links TRBV5-1 to TRBJ2-6; D ambiguous. V was shortened by 3 bases and J by 0 bases, with 10 bases between the two germline ends. The CDR3 length is 16 residues. Germline CDR1 is SGHRS and CDR2 is YFSETQ. The CDR3 loop reads CASSWIMSSGANVLTF. The CDR3 nucleotides are TGCGCCAGCAGCTGGATTATGAGCTCTGGGGCCAACGTCCTGACTTTC.

This clonotype occurred many times. The chain uses TRBV18 and TRBJ1-2; weak D call: TRBD1 (5 bases). There are 12 residues in the CDR3. V lost 5 bases and J 4 bases, leaving 8 bases between the germline ends. The germline gives CDR1 KGHSH, CDR2 LQKENI. The DNA for the CDR3 is TGTGCCAGCTCAGAGGGGCCCTATGGCTACACCTTC. Protein sequence: CASSEGPYGYTF.

This clonotype was recorded many times. The chain uses TRBV3-1 and TRBJ2-7; D is unclear. CDR3 length: 14 residues. V shed 3 bases and J shed 0 bases, with 9 bases lying between them. Germline loops: CDR1 LGHDT, CDR2 YNNKEL (reference sequence). DNA of the CDR3: TGTGCCAGCAGCCAGGGCTCCGGCTCCTACGAGCAGTACTTC. It codes for CASSQGSGSYEQYF.

Ten or more counts support this clonotype. V gene TRBV7-2 combines with J gene TRBJ2-3, with 10 bases that match TRBD2. V lost 5 bases and J lost 7; bases outside the gene matches: 6. The CDR3 runs to 14 residues. The V gene's germline CDR1 is SGHTA and CDR2 FQGNSA. The CDR3: CASSDSGREYTQYF. The CDR3 region has the DNA TGTGCCAGCAGCGACAGCGGGAGGGAATATACGCAGTATTTT.

This clonotype was seen repeatedly, ten times or more. This sequence joins TRBV11-2 and TRBJ2-5, with 7 positions matching TRBD2. Per germline, CDR1 SGHAT and CDR2 FQNNGV. Trimming at V came to 3 bases and at J to 2 bases, leaving 6 bases not matched to a gene. The CDR3 has 15 amino acids. This chain's CDR3 is CASSFSSGLQETQYF. CDR3 DNA sequence: TGTGCCAGCAGCTTCTCTAGCGGTTTACAAGAGACCCAGTACTTC.

This clonotype was observed once. V and J are TRBV5-1 and TRBJ2-1; D call uncertain. CDR1 is SGHRS and CDR2 is YFSETQ in the germline V gene. V was trimmed by 5 bases and J by 4 bases, leaving 13 bases between them. This CDR3 has 14 amino acids. CDR3 sequence: CASRVESDYNEQFF. The CDR3 coding sequence is TGCGCCAGCAGAGTCGAGTCGGATTACAATGAGCAGTTCTTC.

In this sample, this clonotype turned up many times. The genes are TRBV20-1 and TRBJ2-2; D gene ambiguous. Germline assignment: CDR1 DFQATT and CDR2 SNEGSKA (reference sequence). The CDR3 contains 12 residues. Trimming left V 6 bases short and J 3 bases short, with 8 bases between. CDR3 loop: CSAPIHTGELFF. The CDR3 DNA reads as TGCAGTGCCCCCATCCACACCGGGGAGCTGTTTTTT.

Ten or more counts support this clonotype. The V call is TRBV10-3, the J call TRBJ2-7, with 8 bases fitting TRBD1. V lost 3 bases and J lost 9; bases outside the gene matches: 13. The germline gives CDR1 ENHRY, CDR2 SYGVKD. CDR3 length: 15 amino acids. The CDR3 bases are TGTGCCATCAGTGAAGGGGACAGGAATCCTCTAGTGCAGTACTTC. Amino acid sequence: CAISEGDRNPLVQYF.